These 27 T cell receptor beta chains came from one sample sequenced in a study of T cell responses to AZD1222 COVID-19 vaccine. The data were produced by immunoSEQ multiplex PCR, yet TCRdb's version contains in-frame clones alone and is incomplete. The sample lists 100,000 to 140,000 clones, roughly nine tenths occurring once. The sequencing here drew on peripheral blood, taken on day 0 of AZD1222 vaccination. The receptor set was obtained from an adult in good health.

V is TRBV18 and J is TRBJ2-5; D unresolved. There are 12 residues in the CDR3. Germline values: CDR1 KGHSH, CDR2 LQKENI. Trimming cost V 8 bases and J 5 bases, with 12 bases left between them. The CDR3 reads CASTATGETQYF. CDR3 DNA: TGTGCCAGCACGGCGACCGGGGAGACCCAGTACTTC.

The V call is TRBV28, the J call TRBJ2-7; D is uncertain. The length of the CDR3 is 12 residues. The V gene lost 6 bases and the J gene lost 2 bases, with 8 bases spanning the gap. CDR1 and CDR2 (germline): MDHEN, SYDVKM. CDR3 bases: TGTGCCAGCAGAGATAGAACCTACGAGCAGTACTTC. Its translation: CASRDRTYEQYF. Looking up the rest from reference TRBV28 and TRBJ2-7 gives the full variable domain: DVKVTQSSRYLVKRTGEKVFLECVQDMDHENMFWYRQDPGLGLRLIYFSYDVKMKEKGDIPEGYSVSREKKERFSLILESASTNQTSMYLCASRDRTYEQYFGPGTRLTVT.

The chain combines TRBV9 with TRBJ1-1; possible D gene TRBD1, 5 bases. Germline V lookup: CDR1 SGDLS, CDR2 YYNGEE. The CDR3 is 17 amino acids. Trimming shortened V by 4 bases and J by 1 base, and 20 bases separated the two germline ends. This CDR3 is CASSKGTSRVTNTEAFF. CDR3 DNA: TGTGCCAGCAGCAAGGGGACGTCCCGCGTCACGAACACTGAAGCTTTCTTT.

This clone was seen only once. CDR3 region: CASSTGGTDTQYF. CDR3 DNA: TGTGCCAGCAGCACTGGGGGCACAGATACGCAGTATTTT. The rearrangement links TRBV6-5 to TRBJ2-3; no firm D call. V lost 6 bases, J lost 1 base, and 8 bases lay in between. This CDR3 is 13 amino acids long. Germline CDR1 is MNHEY and CDR2 is SVGAGI.

This chain joins TRBV30 and TRBJ1-1; D ambiguous. The CDR3 runs to 9 residues. The V gene's germline CDR1 is GTSNPN and CDR2 SVGIG (reference sequence). CDR3 nucleotide sequence: TGTGTCACGGTCGCTGAAGCTTTCTTT. It codes for CVTVAEAFF. Full variable domain (rest looked up from reference TRBV30 and TRBJ1-1): SQTIHQWPATLVQPVGSPLSLECTVEGTSNPNLYWYRQAAGRGLQLLFYSVGIGQISSEVPQNLSASRPQDRQFILSSKKLLLSDSGFYLCVTVAEAFFGQGTRLTVV.

The J gene is TRBJ1-5, the V gene TRBV27; D unclear. The CDR3 has 15 amino acids. Looked up from germline, CDR1 is MNHEY and CDR2 is SMNVEV (reference sequence). With 2 bases removed from V and 0 bases from J, the gap between germline ends came to 8 bases. This CDR3 is CASSLKPYSNQPQHF. Written as DNA, the CDR3 is TGTGCCAGCAGTTTAAAGCCGTATAGCAATCAGCCCCAGCATTTT.

The chain couples TRBV19 to TRBJ1-5; D is unresolved. V lost 4 bases and J lost 3, with 10 bases in between. The CDR3 totals 14 residues. CDR1 is LNHDA and CDR2 is SQIVND in the germline V gene (reference sequence). For the CDR3, the DNA is TGTGCCAGTAGTACTAAGGCCGTCAATCAGCCCCAGCATTTT. It is translated as CASSTKAVNQPQHF.

The rearrangement uses TRBV15 and TRBJ1-3; possibly TRBD1 for D (5 bases). Germline CDR1 is LNHNV and CDR2 is YYDKDF (reference sequence). This CDR3 region has 16 residues. The V gene lost 0 bases and the J gene lost 4 bases, with 13 bases spanning the gap. CDR3 bases: TGTGCCACCAGCAGAGATCTGAGGCAGGGCGGAAACACCATATATTTT. It codes for CATSRDLRQGGNTIYF.

The rearrangement uses TRBV2 and TRBJ1-1; D is possibly TRBD1 (6 bases). Per germline, CDR1 SNHLY and CDR2 FYNNEI. This CDR3 contains 17 residues. Trimming took 6 bases from V and 0 from J, leaving 20 bases between them. The chain's CDR3 is CASRDLTTGAMNTEAFF. For the CDR3, the DNA is TGTGCCAGCAGGGACCTGACGACAGGCGCGATGAACACTGAAGCTTTCTTT.

This chain joins TRBV30 and TRBJ1-1, with D hard to call. With 1 base removed from V and 4 bases from J, the gap between germline ends came to 13 bases. This CDR3 is built from 14 residues. Germline V gene lookup returns CDR1 GTSNPN and CDR2 SVGIG (reference sequence). The chain's CDR3 is CAWSGLWVGTEAFF. CDR3 in DNA: TGTGCCTGGAGTGGGTTGTGGGTAGGCACTGAAGCTTTCTTT. Full variable domain (remainder filled in from reference TRBV30 and TRBJ1-1): SQTIHQWPATLVQPVGSPLSLECTVEGTSNPNLYWYRQAAGRGLQLLFYSVGIGQISSEVPQNLSASRPQDRQFILSSKKLLLSDSGFYLCAWSGLWVGTEAFFGQGTRLTVV.

The chain couples TRBV7-2 to TRBJ2-5; no clear D gene. CDR3 size: 13 residues. The V gene's germline CDR1 is SGHTA and CDR2 FQGNSA. V was shortened by 4 bases and J by 2 bases, with 8 bases between the two germline ends. The CDR3 protein is CASSYIRQETQYF. CDR3 bases: TGTGCCAGCAGCTACATTCGACAAGAGACCCAGTACTTC. The full variable domain, completed using reference TRBV7-2 and TRBJ2-5, is GAGVSQSPSNKVTEKGKDVELRCDPISGHTALYWYRQSLGQGLEFLIYFQGNSAPDKSGLPSDRFSAERTGGSVSTLTIQRTQQEDSAVYLCASSYIRQETQYFGPGTRLLVL.

The CDR3 loop is CASSLIPGSGYGYTF. The CDR3 DNA is TGTGCCAGCAGCTTAATACCGGGTTCCGGCTATGGCTACACCTTC. The V and J genes are TRBV7-3 and TRBJ1-2, with D hard to call. Germline V gives CDR1 SGHTA, CDR2 FQGTGA. V was trimmed by 1 base and J by 4 bases, leaving 13 bases between them. This CDR3 region has 15 residues.

With respect to this clone: In the same sample, other DNA sequences code for this CDR3. The gene calls are TRBV4-2 and TRBJ1-1, with D unresolved. The germline gives CDR1 LGHNA, CDR2 YNFKEQ. This CDR3 comprises 15 residues. The V end lost 0 bases, the J end lost 1 base, and 9 bases lay between the germline ends. The CDR3 sequence: CASSQDLEGNTEAFF. CDR3 nucleotide sequence: TGTGCCAGCAGCCAAGATCTGGAGGGGAACACTGAAGCTTTCTTT.

This chain joins TRBV28 and TRBJ2-5, with 10 bases fitting TRBD2. The CDR3 loop spans 18 amino acids. Germline values: CDR1 MDHEN, CDR2 SYDVKM. V shed 5 bases, J shed 4 bases, and the junction held 16 bases outside the gene matches. CDR3 DNA sequence: TGTGCCAGCAGTCACTCTGGGCGAGCGGGAGGGCCGAGAGAGACCCAGTACTTC. Translating gives CASSHSGRAGGPRETQYF.

The chain carries TRBV7-9 and TRBJ2-7; 12 bases map to TRBD1. Per germline, CDR1 SEHNR and CDR2 FQNEAQ (reference sequence). V shed 3 bases, J shed 6 bases, and the junction held 9 bases outside the gene matches. This CDR3 has 16 amino acids. The CDR3 region has the DNA TGTGCCAGCAGCTTCCTTCCCCGGGACAGGGGGCGCGAGCAGTACTTC. Its translation: CASSFLPRDRGREQYF.

This clone appeared once. This chain joins TRBV11-2 and TRBJ1-1; D unclear. Germline assignment: CDR1 SGHAT and CDR2 FQNNGV. The CDR3 has 15 amino acids. Trimming took 1 base from V and 1 from J, leaving 10 bases between them. The CDR3 DNA reads TGTGCCAGCAGCTTAGGGAAATCGCCGAACACTGAAGCTTTCTTT. Translated, it gives CASSLGKSPNTEAFF.

This CDR3 reads CASSSRWRGDGGEQYF. The CDR3 DNA follows: TGTGCCAGCAGCTCTAGGTGGCGGGGGGATGGTGGCGAGCAGTACTTC. The chain combines TRBV5-4 with TRBJ2-7, with TRBD2 identical over 8 bases. V dropped 3 bases and J dropped 6; count of bases not matched to a gene: 14. The germline V gene encodes CDR1 SGHNT and CDR2 YYREEE (reference sequence). The CDR3 is 16 amino acids.

In its sample, this clone was seen a few times. The chain is built from TRBV11-2 and TRBJ1-6; TRBD1 matches 8 bases. The V and J ends lost 3 bases and 6 bases, in that order; junction bases with no gene match: 4. Germline V gene data show CDR1 as SGHAT and CDR2 as FQNNGV. This CDR3 comprises 15 residues. CDR3 coding DNA: TGTGCCAGCAGCTTGAATCAGGGGGCTAATTCACCCCTCCACTTT. Its translation: CASSLNQGANSPLHF.

V gene TRBV11-2 combines with J gene TRBJ1-5; maybe TRBD1 (6 bases). Germline CDR1 reads SGHAT; CDR2 reads FQNNGV. CDR3 size: 15 residues. Trimming stripped 0 bases from V and 3 bases from J, with 9 bases between. The CDR3 spells CASSLEPGANQPQHF. CDR3 in DNA: TGTGCCAGCAGCTTAGAACCGGGGGCCAATCAGCCCCAGCATTTT.

The chain recombines TRBV5-6 with TRBJ2-3; 12 bases are a match to TRBD1. V dropped 3 bases and J dropped 2; count of bases not matched to a gene: 10. This CDR3 region has 18 residues. Germline CDR1 reads SGHDT; CDR2 reads YYEEEE. CDR3 amino acids: CASSSPGQGAHTTDTQYF. The CDR3 bases are TGTGCCAGCAGCTCACCGGGACAGGGGGCCCATACCACAGATACGCAGTATTTT.

This rearrangement joins TRBV7-2 to TRBJ2-2; a possible D gene is TRBD1 (5 bases). CDR3 length: 13 amino acids. Trimming stripped 0 bases from V and 6 bases from J, with 5 bases between. Germline V gives CDR1 SGHTA, CDR2 FQGNSA. CDR3 protein: CASSLAGPGELFF. The CDR3 nucleotides are TGTGCCAGCAGCTTAGCGGGGCCCGGGGAGCTGTTTTTT.

This chain joins TRBV6-5 and TRBJ2-7; D ambiguous. The CDR3 has 14 residues. V was trimmed by 8 bases and J by 0 bases, leaving 14 bases between them. Germline CDR1 MNHEY, CDR2 SVGAGI. For the CDR3, the DNA is TGTGCCAGCTCCTTTACAGCATCCTCCTACGAGCAGTACTTC. Its translation: CASSFTASSYEQYF.

CDR3 coding DNA: TGTGCCAGCAGTGATCCAACAGGGGGCGAAACTCAGCCCCAGCATTTT. Translated: CASSDPTGGETQPQHF. The chain joins TRBV6-4 to TRBJ1-5; 9 bases agree with TRBD1. V was pared by 3 bases and J by 6 bases, with 9 bases of the junction left unmatched. The CDR3 contains 16 residues. Germline V CDR1 and CDR2: MRHNA, SNTAGT.

The CDR3 region has the DNA TGTGCCAGCAGTTATCCCTCCCGGGACAGGGTCATCGGGGAGCTGTTTTTT. Translation gives CASSYPSRDRVIGELFF. This chain links TRBV6-7 with TRBJ2-2; 9 bases fit TRBD1. TRBV6-7 is an open reading frame, and its role is uncertain. This CDR3 has 17 amino acids. V gave up 3 bases and J gave up 7 bases; unmatched junction bases: 12.

The chain links TRBV28 to TRBJ1-1; possible D gene TRBD1, 6 bases. CDR3 length: 13 amino acids. Trimming took 4 bases from V and 4 from J, leaving 10 bases between them. Germline CDR1 MDHEN, CDR2 SYDVKM. Here the CDR3 reads CASSWTVITEAFF. The CDR3 nucleotides read TGTGCCAGCAGTTGGACAGTAATCACTGAAGCTTTCTTT.

The chain uses TRBV9 and TRBJ2-7, with D tentatively TRBD1 (5 bases). The CDR3 covers 14 residues. Germline V gives CDR1 SGDLS, CDR2 YYNGEE. Trimming cost V 0 bases and J 7 bases, with 14 bases left between them. The CDR3 DNA reads as TGTGCCAGCAGCGTAGAACAGGCCCCTCGGGAGCAGTACTTC. As protein: CASSVEQAPREQYF.

The chain couples TRBV6-2 or TRBV6-3 to TRBJ2-7, with a tentative D call TRBD1 (5 bases). Trimming stripped 2 bases from V and 2 bases from J, with 13 bases between. CDR1 is MNHEY and CDR2 is SVGEGT in the germline V gene. The CDR3 consists of 15 residues. In nucleotides, the CDR3 is TGTGCCAGCAGTTACCCTACAGGTACCCCCTACGAGCAGTACTTC. Translation gives CASSYPTGTPYEQYF.